This passage covers 3 T cell receptor beta chains from one sample sequenced in a study of Ad26.COV2.S vaccination and SARS-CoV-2 variants. Repertoires were generated with immunoSEQ multiplex PCR, while TCRdb's copy carries only in-frame clones and drops some. Here the sample spans under 150,000 clones, around 86% being singletons. Specimen: peripheral blood, collected after recovery from COVID-19. The receptors were sampled from a human donor who had recovered from COVID-19.

The chain combines TRBV18 with TRBJ1-1; a possible D gene is TRBD1 (6 bases). Germline values: CDR1 KGHSH, CDR2 LQKENI. The CDR3 spans 15 residues. The V gene lost 5 bases and the J gene lost 7 bases, with 20 bases spanning the gap. CDR3 in DNA: TGTGCCAGCTCAACGGGAACAGGGCGAGGAGGTGAAGCTTTCTTT. Its protein is CASSTGTGRGGEAFF.

This clone has only a few counts. The genes are TRBV2 and TRBJ1-2; D gene ambiguous. The CDR3 loop spans 15 amino acids. Germline V lookup: CDR1 SNHLY, CDR2 FYNNEI. Trimming cost V 4 bases and J 6 bases, with 18 bases left between them. CDR3: CASSGSGWGSDGYTF. The CDR3 nucleotides are TGTGCCAGCAGTGGTTCGGGGTGGGGATCTGATGGCTACACCTTC.

The chain recombines TRBV28 with TRBJ2-1, with 13 bases matching TRBD2. The CDR3 runs to 16 residues. The germline V gene encodes CDR1 MDHEN and CDR2 SYDVKM. Unmatched junction bases numbered 9, after V lost 5 bases and J lost 8 bases. The DNA for the CDR3 is TGTGCCAGCAGTCCAGGGGGGACTAGCGGGGTATATGAGCAGTTCTTC. Protein product: CASSPGGTSGVYEQFF.